These T cell receptor beta chains were read from a single sample in a study of T cell responses to AZD1222 COVID-19 vaccine. Sequenced by immunoSEQ multiplex PCR; TCRdb stores in-frame clones only, minus some. The sample lists under 150,000 clones, approximately 89% occurring once. Sample: peripheral blood, taken on day 0 of AZD1222 vaccination. These receptors originate from an adult in good health. The CDR3 runs from the conserved cysteine through the conserved F or W. A D gene is named only where the DNA matches it firmly. Some rows have no size entry. The others give once, few or many, or a class for an expanded clone.

v_call	clone_size	j_call	d_call	cdr3_aa	cdr3_nt
TRBV3-1/TRBV3-2	.	TRBJ2-6	.	CASSITGAGANVLTF	TGTGCCAGCAGTATCACGGGGGCCGGGGCCAACGTCCTGACTTTC
TRBV7-8	once	TRBJ2-3	.	CASSRGGAGSDTQYF	TGTGCCAGCAGCCGAGGGGGGGCGGGGTCCGATACGCAGTATTTT
TRBV24-1	.	TRBJ1-4	.	CATSDGTSTTNEKLFF	TGTGCCACCAGTGACGGGACTTCTACAACTAATGAAAAACTGTTTTTT
TRBV5-1	.	TRBJ1-6	.	CASSSLGDRNSPLHF	TGCGCCAGCAGCTCCTTGGGGGATCGGAATTCACCCCTCCACTTT
TRBV25-1	.	TRBJ2-1	.	CASLDSRSYNEQFF	TGTGCCAGCTTGGACAGTCGCTCCTACAATGAGCAGTTCTTC
TRBV7-3	few	TRBJ2-7	TRBD1	CASSLRDSPSYEQYF	TGTGCCAGCAGTCTAAGGGACAGTCCTTCCTACGAGCAGTACTTC
TRBV4-1	.	TRBJ1-3	.	CASSRNMGISGNTIYF	TGCGCCAGCAGCCGCAACATGGGGATCTCTGGAAACACCATATATTTT
TRBV15	.	TRBJ1-2	TRBD1	CATSREPGQLNYGYTF	TGTGCCACCAGCAGAGAGCCGGGACAGCTTAACTATGGCTACACCTTC
TRBV7-2	.	TRBJ1-2	TRBD1	CASSLAGTGENGYTF	TGTGCCAGCAGCTTAGCGGGAACAGGGGAAAATGGCTACACCTTC
TRBV11-3	.	TRBJ2-1	TRBD2	CASSLENSGGLYNEQFF	TGTGCCAGCAGCTTAGAAAATAGCGGGGGTCTTTACAATGAGCAGTTCTTC
TRBV29-1	.	TRBJ2-5	TRBD2	CSVEASGGETQYF	TGCAGCGTTGAGGCTAGCGGGGGGGAGACCCAGTACTTC
TRBV28	once	TRBJ2-2	.	CASSLGGVTGELFF	TGTGCCAGCAGTTTGGGGGGAGTAACCGGGGAGCTGTTTTTT
TRBV3-1/TRBV3-2	.	TRBJ1-1	TRBD1	CASRHRDRGTEAFF	TGTGCCAGCAGGCACAGGGACAGAGGGACTGAAGCTTTCTTT